This T cell receptor (beta chain) was identified during a study of blood T cell repertoires in COVID-19. Across the whole study: Researchers got acute and convalescent COVID-19 samples from the United States, Italy and Spain.

Followed over time, Seattle patients had been enrolled while infection was active. Clones were sequenced by immunoSEQ multiplex PCR, and TCRdb holds only the in-frame ones, with some missing. The sample includes about 68,000 clones, roughly nine tenths of them seen just once. CDR3 length: 14 amino acids. CDR1 and CDR2 (germline): MNHEY, SVGAGI. V was shortened by 4 bases and J by 10 bases, with 19 bases between the two germline ends. The sequenced sample consisted of peripheral blood. The V call is TRBV6-5, the J call TRBJ1-2; possible D gene TRBD1, 6 bases. This receptor was taken from a man in his fifties with COVID-19, enrolled during active disease. The CDR3 sequence: CASSWGRISLDYTF. The CDR3 DNA sequence: TGTGCCAGCAGTTGGGGGCGGATATCATTGGACTACACCTTC.